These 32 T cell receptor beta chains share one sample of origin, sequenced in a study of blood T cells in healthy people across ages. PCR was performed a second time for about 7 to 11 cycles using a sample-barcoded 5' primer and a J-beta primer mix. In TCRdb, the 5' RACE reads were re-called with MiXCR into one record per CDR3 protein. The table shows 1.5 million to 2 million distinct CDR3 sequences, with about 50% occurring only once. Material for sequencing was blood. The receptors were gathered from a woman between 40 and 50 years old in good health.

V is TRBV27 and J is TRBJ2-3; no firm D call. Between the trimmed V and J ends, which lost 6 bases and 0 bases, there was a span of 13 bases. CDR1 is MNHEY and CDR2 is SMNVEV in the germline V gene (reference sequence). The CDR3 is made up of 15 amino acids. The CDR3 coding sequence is TGTGCCAGCAGACGGCAGGTGTCTAGCACAGATACGCAGTATTTT. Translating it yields CASRRQVSSTDTQYF.

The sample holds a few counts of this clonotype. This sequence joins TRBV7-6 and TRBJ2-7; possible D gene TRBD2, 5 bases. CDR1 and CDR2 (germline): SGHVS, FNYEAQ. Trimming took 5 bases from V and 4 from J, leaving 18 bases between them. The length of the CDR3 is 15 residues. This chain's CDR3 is CASSPRPPEGYEQYF. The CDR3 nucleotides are TGTGCCAGCAGCCCCCGACCCCCCGAGGGATACGAGCAGTACTTC.

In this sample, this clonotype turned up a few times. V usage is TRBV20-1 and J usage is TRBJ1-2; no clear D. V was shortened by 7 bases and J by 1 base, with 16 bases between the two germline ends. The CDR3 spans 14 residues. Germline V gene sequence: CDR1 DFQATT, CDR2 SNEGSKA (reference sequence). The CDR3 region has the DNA TGCAGTGTCAAAGGAGCATATCTTAACTATGGCTACACCTTC. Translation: CSVKGAYLNYGYTF.

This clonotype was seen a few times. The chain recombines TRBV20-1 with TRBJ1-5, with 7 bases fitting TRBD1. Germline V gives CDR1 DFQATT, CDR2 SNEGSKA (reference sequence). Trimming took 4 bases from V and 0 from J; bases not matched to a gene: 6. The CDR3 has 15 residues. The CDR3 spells CSANQQGFSNQPQHF. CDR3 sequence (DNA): TGCAGTGCTAACCAACAGGGGTTTAGCAATCAGCCCCAGCATTTT.

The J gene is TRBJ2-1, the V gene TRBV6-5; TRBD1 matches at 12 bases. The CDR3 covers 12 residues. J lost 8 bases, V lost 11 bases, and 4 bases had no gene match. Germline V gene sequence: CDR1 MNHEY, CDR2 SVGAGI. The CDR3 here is CAGGTGGDEQFF. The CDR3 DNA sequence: TGTGCCGGCGGGACAGGGGGCGATGAGCAGTTCTTC.

As DNA, the CDR3 is TGTGCCAGCAGTTACGGTGGGGGTGGCAAGCAAGAGACCCAGTACTTC. It yields the protein CASSYGGGGKQETQYF. The chain combines TRBV6-6 with TRBJ2-5, with D perhaps given as TRBD1 or TRBD2 (5 bases each). The CDR3 covers 16 residues. Trimming stripped 2 bases from V and 2 bases from J, with 15 bases between. CDR1 and CDR2 (germline): MNHNY, SVGAGI (reference sequence).

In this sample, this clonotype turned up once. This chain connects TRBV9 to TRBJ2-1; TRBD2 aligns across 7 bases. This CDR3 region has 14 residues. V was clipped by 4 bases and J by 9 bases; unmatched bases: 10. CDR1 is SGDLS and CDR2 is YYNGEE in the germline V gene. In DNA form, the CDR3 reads TGTGCCAGCAGCACCAGGACGGGAGGTAGTGAGCAGTTCTTC. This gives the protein CASSTRTGGSEQFF. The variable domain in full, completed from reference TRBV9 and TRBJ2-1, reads DSGVTQTPKHLITATGQRVTLRCSPRSGDLSVYWYQQSLDQGLQFLIQYYNGEERAKGNILERFSAQQFPDLHSELNLSSLELGDSALYFCASSTRTGGSEQFFGPGTRLTVL.

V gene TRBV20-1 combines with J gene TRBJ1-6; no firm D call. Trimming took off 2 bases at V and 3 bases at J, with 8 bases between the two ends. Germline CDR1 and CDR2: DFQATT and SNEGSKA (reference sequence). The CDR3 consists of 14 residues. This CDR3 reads CSARNSHYNSPLHF. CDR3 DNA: TGCAGTGCTAGAAACAGCCACTATAATTCACCCCTCCACTTT.

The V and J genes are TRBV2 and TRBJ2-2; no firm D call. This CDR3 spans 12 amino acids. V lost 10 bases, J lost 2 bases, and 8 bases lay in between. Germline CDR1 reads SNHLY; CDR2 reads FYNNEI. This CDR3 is CANTINTGELFF. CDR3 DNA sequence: TGTGCCAACACAATTAACACCGGGGAGCTGTTTTTT. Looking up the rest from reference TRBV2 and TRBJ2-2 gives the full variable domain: EPEVTQTPSHQVTQMGQEVILRCVPISNHLYFYWYRQILGQKVEFLVSFYNNEISEKSEIFDDQFSVERPDGSNFTLKIRSTKLEDSAMYFCANTINTGELFFGEGSRLTVL.

The CDR3: CSARGGQKPFMNTEAFF. As DNA, the CDR3 is TGCAGTGCTAGAGGCGGGCAGAAGCCCTTCATGAACACTGAAGCTTTCTTT. The chain employs TRBV20-1 and TRBJ1-1; D gene unclear. The V and J ends lost 1 base and 0 bases respectively, with 18 bases between them. Germline V gene data show CDR1 as DFQATT and CDR2 as SNEGSKA (reference sequence). The CDR3 spans 17 residues.

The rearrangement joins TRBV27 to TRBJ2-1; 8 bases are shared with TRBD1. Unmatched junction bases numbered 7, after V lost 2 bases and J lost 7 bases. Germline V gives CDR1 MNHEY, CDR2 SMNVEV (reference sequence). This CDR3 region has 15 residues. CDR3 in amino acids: CASSLGQGAQNEQFF. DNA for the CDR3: TGTGCCAGCAGTTTAGGCCAGGGGGCCCAGAATGAGCAGTTCTTC.

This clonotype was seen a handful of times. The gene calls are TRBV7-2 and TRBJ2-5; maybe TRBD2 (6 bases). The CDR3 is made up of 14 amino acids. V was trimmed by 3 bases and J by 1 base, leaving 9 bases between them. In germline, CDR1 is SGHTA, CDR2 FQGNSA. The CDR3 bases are TGTGCCAGCAGCTTCCCGGGACTCCAAGAGACCCAGTACTTC. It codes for CASSFPGLQETQYF.

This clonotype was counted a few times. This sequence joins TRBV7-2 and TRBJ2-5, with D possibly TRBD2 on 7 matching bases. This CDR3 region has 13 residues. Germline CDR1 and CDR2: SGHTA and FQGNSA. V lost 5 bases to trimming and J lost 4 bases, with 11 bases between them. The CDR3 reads CASSPGEGETQYF. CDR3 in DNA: TGTGCCAGCAGCCCAGGGGAGGGAGAGACCCAGTACTTC.

The CDR3 loop is CASSYSEGSYYGYTF. CDR3 bases: TGTGCCAGCAGTTACTCAGAGGGCTCCTACTATGGCTACACCTTC. The J gene is TRBJ1-2, the V gene TRBV6-5, with no clear D. Trimming removed 0 bases from V and 3 bases from J, with 11 bases in between. The CDR3 length is 15 residues. Germline V lookup: CDR1 MNHEY, CDR2 SVGAGI.

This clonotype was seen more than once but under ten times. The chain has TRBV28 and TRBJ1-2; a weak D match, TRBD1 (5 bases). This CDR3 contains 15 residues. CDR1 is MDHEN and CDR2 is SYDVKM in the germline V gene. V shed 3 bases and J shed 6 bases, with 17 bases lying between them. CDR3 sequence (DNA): TGTGCCAGCAGTTTGATTTCCTCAACGGGGGATGGCTACACCTTC. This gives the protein CASSLISSTGDGYTF.

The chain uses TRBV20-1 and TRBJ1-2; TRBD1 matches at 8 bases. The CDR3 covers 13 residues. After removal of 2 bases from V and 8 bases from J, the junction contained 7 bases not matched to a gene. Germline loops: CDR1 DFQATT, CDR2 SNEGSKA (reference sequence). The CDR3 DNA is TGCAGTGCTAGACTGGACAGGGAGGGCGGCTACACCTTC. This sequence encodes CSARLDREGGYTF.

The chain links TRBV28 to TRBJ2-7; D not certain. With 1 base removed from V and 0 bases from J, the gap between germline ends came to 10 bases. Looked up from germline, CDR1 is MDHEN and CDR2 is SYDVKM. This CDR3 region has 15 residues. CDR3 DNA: TGTGCCAGCAGTTTATTCCCGGGTGGCTCCTACGAGCAGTACTTC. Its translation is CASSLFPGGSYEQYF.

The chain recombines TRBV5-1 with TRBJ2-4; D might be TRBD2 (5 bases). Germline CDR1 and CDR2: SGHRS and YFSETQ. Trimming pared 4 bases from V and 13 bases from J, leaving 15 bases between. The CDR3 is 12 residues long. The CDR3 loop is CASSLGEREQYF. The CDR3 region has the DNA TGCGCCAGCAGCCTGGGTGAAAGGGAGCAGTACTTC.

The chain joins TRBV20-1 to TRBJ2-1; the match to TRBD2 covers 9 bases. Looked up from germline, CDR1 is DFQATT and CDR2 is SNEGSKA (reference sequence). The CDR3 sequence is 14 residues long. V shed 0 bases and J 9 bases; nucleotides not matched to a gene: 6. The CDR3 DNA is TGCAGTGCTAGAGATCTAGCGGGGCTGGGTGAGCAGTTCTTC. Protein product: CSARDLAGLGEQFF.

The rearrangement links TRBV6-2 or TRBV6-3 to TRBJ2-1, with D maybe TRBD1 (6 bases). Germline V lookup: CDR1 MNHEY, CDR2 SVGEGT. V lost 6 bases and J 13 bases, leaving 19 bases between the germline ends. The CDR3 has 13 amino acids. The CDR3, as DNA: TGTGCCAGCAGGCCTGCAGGGGTAGAGACCCAGTTCTTC. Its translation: CASRPAGVETQFF.

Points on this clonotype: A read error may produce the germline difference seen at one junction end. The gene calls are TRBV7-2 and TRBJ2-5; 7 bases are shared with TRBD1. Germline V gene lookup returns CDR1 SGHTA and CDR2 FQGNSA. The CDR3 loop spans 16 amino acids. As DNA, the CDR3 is TGTGCCAGCAGCATGTACAGGGGAAAAGCTTCAGAGACCCGGTACTTC. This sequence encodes CASSMYRGKASETRYF.

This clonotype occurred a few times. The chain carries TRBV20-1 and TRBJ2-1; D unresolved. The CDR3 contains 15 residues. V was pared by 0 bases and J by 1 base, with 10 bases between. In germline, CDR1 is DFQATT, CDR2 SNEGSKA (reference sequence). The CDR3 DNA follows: TGCAGTGCTAGAGATATGGCGCTTTCCTACAATGAGCAGTTCTTC. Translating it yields CSARDMALSYNEQFF.

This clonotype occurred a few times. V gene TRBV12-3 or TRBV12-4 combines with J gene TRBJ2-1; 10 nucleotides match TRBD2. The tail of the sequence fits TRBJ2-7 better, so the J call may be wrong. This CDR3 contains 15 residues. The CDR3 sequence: CASSLSSGGHNEQYF. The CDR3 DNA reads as TGTGCCAGCAGTCTTTCTAGCGGGGGACATAATGAGCAGTACTTC.

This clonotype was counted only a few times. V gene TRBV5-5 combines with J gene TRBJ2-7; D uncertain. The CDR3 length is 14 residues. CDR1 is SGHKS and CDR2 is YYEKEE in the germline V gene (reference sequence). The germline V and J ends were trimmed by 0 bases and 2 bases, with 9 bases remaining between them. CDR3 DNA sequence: TGTGCCAGCAGCTTGGGGATAAATCCCTACGAGCAGTACTTC. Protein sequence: CASSLGINPYEQYF.

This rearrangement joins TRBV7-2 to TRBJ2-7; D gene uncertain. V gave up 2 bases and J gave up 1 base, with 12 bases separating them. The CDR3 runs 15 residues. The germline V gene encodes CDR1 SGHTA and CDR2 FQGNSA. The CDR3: CASSLSTAVSYEQYF. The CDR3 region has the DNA TGTGCCAGCAGCTTAAGTACGGCAGTGTCCTACGAGCAGTACTTC.

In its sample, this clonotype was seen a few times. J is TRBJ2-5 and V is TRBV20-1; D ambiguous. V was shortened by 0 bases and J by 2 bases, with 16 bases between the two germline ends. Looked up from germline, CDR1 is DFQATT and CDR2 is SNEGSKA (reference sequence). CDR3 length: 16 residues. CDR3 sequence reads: CSARDFVVAQQETQYF. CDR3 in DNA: TGCAGTGCTAGAGATTTCGTCGTGGCCCAACAAGAGACCCAGTACTTC.

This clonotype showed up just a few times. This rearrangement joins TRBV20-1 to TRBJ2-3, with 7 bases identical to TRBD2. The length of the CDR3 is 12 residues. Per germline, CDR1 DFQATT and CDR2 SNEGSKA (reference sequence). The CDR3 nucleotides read TGCATGGGAGGGAGGTGGACAGATACGCAGTATTTT. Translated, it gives CMGGRWTDTQYF.

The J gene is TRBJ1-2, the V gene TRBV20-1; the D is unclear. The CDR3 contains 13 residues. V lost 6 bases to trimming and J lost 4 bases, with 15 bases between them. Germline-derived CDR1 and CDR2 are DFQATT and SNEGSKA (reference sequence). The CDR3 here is CSAPPPLFYGYTF. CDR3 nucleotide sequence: TGCAGTGCCCCTCCACCGCTTTTCTATGGCTACACCTTC.

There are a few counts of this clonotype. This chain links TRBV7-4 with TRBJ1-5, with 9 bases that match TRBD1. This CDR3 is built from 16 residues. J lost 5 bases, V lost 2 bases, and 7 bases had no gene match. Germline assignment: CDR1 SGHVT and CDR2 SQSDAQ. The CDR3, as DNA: TGTGCCAGCAGCTTATTACCGGGACAGGGTGATCAGCCCCAGCATTTT. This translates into CASSLLPGQGDQPQHF.

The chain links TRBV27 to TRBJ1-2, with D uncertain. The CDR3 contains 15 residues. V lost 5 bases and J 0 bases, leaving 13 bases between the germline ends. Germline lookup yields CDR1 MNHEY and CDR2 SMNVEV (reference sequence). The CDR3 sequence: CASSRFKPTNYGYTF. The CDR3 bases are TGTGCCAGCAGTCGGTTTAAACCCACTAACTATGGCTACACCTTC.

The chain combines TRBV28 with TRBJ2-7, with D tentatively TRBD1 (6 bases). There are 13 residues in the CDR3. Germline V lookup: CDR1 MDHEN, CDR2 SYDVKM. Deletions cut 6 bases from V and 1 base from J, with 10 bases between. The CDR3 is CASRSQGSYEQYF. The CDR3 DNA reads TGTGCCAGCAGATCTCAGGGGTCCTACGAGCAGTACTTC. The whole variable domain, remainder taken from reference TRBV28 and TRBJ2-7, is DVKVTQSSRYLVKRTGEKVFLECVQDMDHENMFWYRQDPGLGLRLIYFSYDVKMKEKGDIPEGYSVSREKKERFSLILESASTNQTSMYLCASRSQGSYEQYFGPGTRLTVT.

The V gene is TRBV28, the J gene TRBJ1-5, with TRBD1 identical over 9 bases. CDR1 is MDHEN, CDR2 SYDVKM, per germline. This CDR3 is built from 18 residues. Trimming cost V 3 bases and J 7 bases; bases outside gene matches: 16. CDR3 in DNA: TGTGCCAGCAGTTTGCCAACAGGGGGCGGAAGGGATCACCAGCCCCAGCATTTT. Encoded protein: CASSLPTGGGRDHQPQHF.